The 2 T cell receptor beta chains reported below all come from one sample, sequenced in a study of T cell responses to AZD1222 COVID-19 vaccine. Using immunoSEQ multiplex PCR, the repertoire was profiled, and TCRdb retains in-frame clones only, with some absent. The table shows nearly 110,000 clones, with roughly 91% occurring only once. The source material was peripheral blood, sampled 28 days after the second AZD1222 dose. The source is an adult who received the AZD1222 COVID-19 vaccine.

This clone was seen more than once but under ten times. The chain is built from TRBV29-1 and TRBJ2-3; no clear D. The V end lost 7 bases, the J end lost 4 bases, and 9 bases lay between the germline ends. This CDR3 spans 11 amino acids. Germline V CDR1 and CDR2: SQVTM, ANQGSEA. CDR3: CSAWFADTQYF. CDR3 DNA sequence: TGCAGCGCCTGGTTCGCAGATACGCAGTATTTT.

The chain employs TRBV4-3 and TRBJ2-7, with D perhaps matching TRBD2 (6 bases). V was cut by 5 bases and J by 4 bases, with 18 bases left in between. The CDR3 is 15 residues long. Germline loops: CDR1 LGHNA, CDR2 YSLEER. This chain's CDR3 is CASSVDLPREYEQYF. The CDR3 DNA reads TGCGCCAGCAGCGTCGACCTTCCCCGGGAGTACGAGCAGTACTTC.